Ten or more counts support the clone carrying this T cell receptor beta chain. Its antigen is as yet unknown. V gave up 8 bases and J gave up 4 bases; unmatched junction bases: 6. This CDR3 has 14 residues. Germline V gene sequence: CDR1 MNHNS, CDR2 SASEGT. Authors' methods: A classifier for distant metastasis in papillary thyroid cancer was constructed using CDR3 differences observed across clinicopathological groups. TCRdb reanalyzed the PCR reads with MiXCR. These V and J calls are TCRdb output, not the study's own analysis. The repertoire holds about 53,000 clones, 20% seen once, with around 4% in the top ten. Thyroid surgery was preceded by no treatment in any patient. The entry originates in a study of metastatic and nonmetastatic thyroid tumors. Study results and limitations: Compared with benign nodules, malignant thyroid tumors were reported to have significantly higher TCR beta diversity in both blood and tumor.

The V call is TRBV6-1, the J call TRBJ2-1; TRBD2 agrees at 9 bases. The clonotype was recovered from a female donor with papillary thyroid cancer or a benign thyroid nodule (not recorded which). Some clones in this sample may be carry-over from other donors' samples. The specimen was blood. Here the CDR3 DNA reads TGTGCCAGCTACAAAGCGGGAGGTTACAATGAGCAGTTCTTC. The encoded protein is CASYKAGGYNEQFF.